This T cell receptor (beta chain) was sequenced for a study of CD4 T cells in relation to SARS-CoV-2 and coronaviruses. Before the COVID-19 pandemic, during about 2011-2019, CD4+ T cells were taken from unexposed donors. The cells were cultured for 10 days before CD4+ T cells were isolated. The repertoire was sequenced with immunoSEQ multiplex PCR; TCRdb's copy has only in-frame clones and lacks some. Among approximately 20,000 clones, about 80% were seen once, and the ten largest hold about 11%. A note on this clone: Antigen unknown.

Specimen: CD4+ T cells from PBMCs, cultured in vitro. This TCR came from a human donor in good health.

CDR3 residues: CASSYSKLSGTEAFF. The CDR3 bases are TGTGCCAGCAGTTACTCGAAACTCTCGGGCACTGAAGCTTTCTTT. This rearrangement joins TRBV6-5 to TRBJ1-1; D unresolved. Per germline, CDR1 MNHEY and CDR2 SVGAGI. This CDR3 spans 15 amino acids. Trimming pared 0 bases from V and 4 bases from J, leaving 12 bases between.